A selection of T cell receptor beta chains follows, all from one sample in a study of blood T cell dynamics during melanoma immunotherapy. Data came from immunoSEQ multiplex PCR; TCRdb stores just in-frame clones and leaves some out. In the table there are some 12,000 clones, nearly 90% of which are singletons. The sequences come from blood, collected from a patient treated with checkpoint blockade. These receptors all come from a human donor with melanoma. Each CDR3 is given with its conserved first and last residue. Each record gives: clone size, D gene, J gene, CDR3 length, V gene, CDR3 DNA, CDR3 protein. D genes are given only for firm matches. Clone size, where shown, is once, few, many, or a class for clones that have expanded.

>-|TRBD2|TRBJ2-5|16|TRBV7-8
TGTGCCAGCAGCTTAGCGGCCGGGGGGACCCAAGAGACCCAGTACTTC
CASSLAAGGTQETQYF
>-|-|TRBJ2-1|16|TRBV11-2
TGTGCCAGCAGCTTAGATCTAAACAGGGCCTACAATGAGCAGTTCTTC
CASSLDLNRAYNEQFF
>-|-|TRBJ2-7|14|TRBV4-1
TGCGCCAGCAGCCCGGAGGGAGTGTCCTACGAGCAGTACTTC
CASSPEGVSYEQYF
>-|TRBD2|TRBJ2-7|13|TRBV30
TGTGCCTGGGGGAGGGACGCCCAGTACGAGCAGTACTTC
CAWGRDAQYEQYF
>-|TRBD1|TRBJ2-6|19|TRBV11-3
TGTGCCAGCAGCTTATCCCCGGGACAGGGGATATCCGGGGCCAACGTCCTGACTTTC
CASSLSPGQGISGANVLTF
>once|TRBD1|TRBJ1-4|14|TRBV5-1
TGCGCCAGCAGCCAGGGGGCGCCTAATGAAAAACTGTTTTTT
CASSQGAPNEKLFF
>-|-|TRBJ1-1|13|TRBV27
TGTGCCAGCTCCTTCATGGTTAACACTGAAGCTTTCTTT
CASSFMVNTEAFF
>-|TRBD1|TRBJ1-5|14|TRBV7-9
TGTGCCAGCAGCCGACAGGGGAGCAATCAGCCCCAGCATTTT
CASSRQGSNQPQHF
>few|-|TRBJ1-5|14|TRBV12-5
TGTGCTAGTGGCCCCCGGGGGGGGAGTCAGCCCCAGCATTTT
CASGPRGGSQPQHF
>once|-|TRBJ2-1|15|TRBV18
TGTGCCAGCTCACCACCGGGGGGGCTATTAGATGAGCAGTTCTTC
CASSPPGGLLDEQFF
>-|-|TRBJ2-5|14|TRBV7-2
TGTGCCAGCAGCCAGCAAGCGGGCCAAGAGACCCAGTACTTC
CASSQQAGQETQYF
>few|TRBD2|TRBJ2-1|14|TRBV19
TGTGCCAGTAAGGGCCTAGCGGAGATCGGGGAGCAGTTCTTC
CASKGLAEIGEQFF
>-|-|TRBJ2-4|11|TRBV4-1
TGCGCCAGCAGCCCTAGGGACATTCAGTACTTC
CASSPRDIQYF
>-|-|TRBJ2-7|12|TRBV5-1
TGCGCCAGCAGCCCCGGCTCCTACGAGCAGTACTTC
CASSPGSYEQYF
>-|-|TRBJ2-7|13|TRBV19
TGTGCCAGTAGAACCCTTGACACCTACGAGCAGTACTTC
CASRTLDTYEQYF
>-|-|TRBJ1-2|13|TRBV14
TGTGCCAGCAGCTTTTTCGACACCTATGGCTACACCTTC
CASSFFDTYGYTF
>-|-|TRBJ1-5|19|TRBV6-1
TGTGCCAGCAGTGAAGCAAGGACAGTATGGGCGAGTAGCAATCAGCCCCAGCATTTT
CASSEARTVWASSNQPQHF
>-|-|TRBJ1-6|14|TRBV5-1
TGCGCCAGCAGACAGGGAGGAATACGGTCACCCCTCCACTTT
CASRQGGIRSPLHF
>few|TRBD1|TRBJ2-7|16|TRBV7-6
TGTGCCAGCAGCCACGACAGGGCCAATATCCTCTACGAGCAGTACTTC
CASSHDRANILYEQYF
>-|-|TRBJ2-1|15|TRBV18
TGTGCCAGCTCACCACCGATGGGATTCGGGGATGAGCAGTTCTTC
CASSPPMGFGDEQFF
>-|TRBD2|TRBJ2-1|17|TRBV11-1
TGTGCCAGCAGCCCCAGAGGTTCGGGGGGCTCCTACAATGAGCAGTTCTTC
CASSPRGSGGSYNEQFF
>-|-|TRBJ2-7|13|TRBV7-9
TGTGCCAGCAGCCTAGGGGGGGAGGCCGAGCAGTACTTC
CASSLGGEAEQYF
>-|-|TRBJ2-2|16|TRBV5-5
TGTGCCAGCAGCTTGACAGTAAACCCGAACACCGGGGAGCTGTTTTTT
CASSLTVNPNTGELFF
>-|TRBD1|TRBJ2-7|14|TRBV15
TGTGCCACCAGCAGAGGGACAGGGGAGGACGAGCAGTACTTC
CATSRGTGEDEQYF
>-|TRBD2|TRBJ2-2|16|TRBV7-9
TGTGCCAGCAGCTTACGGCTAGCGGGGGATGCCGGGGAGCTGTTTTTT
CASSLRLAGDAGELFF
>-|-|TRBJ1-4|14|TRBV19
TGTGCCAGTAGTCCTAGACAGCTAAATGAAAAACTGTTTTTT
CASSPRQLNEKLFF
>-|-|TRBJ2-7|18|TRBV30
TGTGCCTGGAGTGTCGGCAGTAAGGGAGGTCGACGGAGGTACGAGCAGTACTTC
CAWSVGSKGGRRRYEQYF
>-|-|TRBJ2-7|12|TRBV25-1
TGTGCCAGCAGTATGGACAGCTACGAGCAGTACTTC
CASSMDSYEQYF
>-|TRBD2|TRBJ2-2|15|TRBV7-3
TGTGCCAGCAGCTTGGGACTAGCGGGGGGCGGGGAGCTGTTTTTT
CASSLGLAGGGELFF